Each of the 19 T cell receptor beta chains below was sequenced from the same sample in a study of shared clonotypes between healthy human individuals. CD45RO-negative CD8 cells positively selected for CCR7 made up the naive population, which excluded terminally differentiated effector memory CD45RA+ cells. Profiled with immunoSEQ multiplex PCR; TCRdb holds only in-frame clones, not every one. This table holds roughly 2,000,000 clones, 93% found once. What was sequenced was naive CD8+ T cells from PBMCs. These receptors were collected from a man aged 18 to 30 in good health. Some clones in this sample may be carry-over from other donors' samples.

As for this clone: Other DNA sequences in this specimen translate into the identical CDR3. CDR3 in DNA: TGTGCCAGTAGTATGTGGGGCAACACTGAAGCTTTCTTT. This codes for CASSMWGNTEAFF. This chain links TRBV19 with TRBJ1-1; D might be TRBD1 (5 bases). The CDR3 sequence is 13 residues long. Trimming shortened V by 3 bases and J by 2 bases, and 7 bases separated the two germline ends. The V gene's germline CDR1 is LNHDA and CDR2 SQIVND (reference sequence).

This clone was counted a few times. The chain has TRBV9 and TRBJ1-1; weak D call: TRBD1 (5 bases). The germline V and J ends were trimmed by 3 bases and 0 bases, with 6 bases remaining between them. The CDR3 has 13 amino acids. Germline CDR1 and CDR2: SGDLS and YYNGEE. CDR3 DNA sequence: TGTGCCAGCAGCGGACAGTTGAACACTGAAGCTTTCTTT. As protein: CASSGQLNTEAFF.

CDR3 protein: CASTTPSAGGPDTQYF. CDR3 DNA: TGTGCCAGCACCACTCCCTCAGCGGGCGGACCAGATACGCAGTATTTT. The chain recombines TRBV7-8 with TRBJ2-3; D is possibly TRBD2 (6 bases). From germline, CDR1 is SGHVS and CDR2 FQNEAQ. The CDR3 length is 16 residues. Trimming shortened V by 7 bases and J by 4 bases, and 21 bases separated the two germline ends.

This rearrangement joins TRBV4-2 to TRBJ1-2; D might be TRBD1 (6 bases). V was shortened by 0 bases and J by 5 bases, with 22 bases between the two germline ends. The CDR3 has 18 residues. The germline gives CDR1 LGHNA, CDR2 YNFKEQ. CDR3 in amino acids: CASSQDPSLNRQAYGYTF. CDR3 DNA: TGTGCCAGCAGCCAAGACCCTTCCCTCAATAGACAGGCTTATGGCTACACCTTC.

The chain couples TRBV27 to TRBJ2-1; D assignment may be TRBD1 or TRBD2 (6 bases each). V was clipped by 8 bases and J by 0 bases, with 20 bases between them. CDR3 length: 17 amino acids. The germline V gene has CDR1 MNHEY and CDR2 SMNVEV (reference sequence). The CDR3 sequence is CASQGRAGLGSYNEQFF. In nucleotides, the CDR3 is TGTGCCAGCCAGGGGCGAGCGGGCTTGGGCTCCTACAATGAGCAGTTCTTC.

This chain uses TRBV11-2 with TRBJ1-1; D unclear. The CDR3 loop spans 14 amino acids. Germline V gives CDR1 SGHAT, CDR2 FQNNGV. V was trimmed by 4 bases and J by 4 bases, leaving 13 bases between them. The CDR3: CASSSKREFTEAFF. CDR3 in DNA: TGTGCCAGCAGCTCAAAACGGGAATTCACTGAAGCTTTCTTT.

The chain recombines TRBV11-2 with TRBJ2-1, with 7 nucleotides matching TRBD2. CDR1 and CDR2 from the germline V gene are SGHAT and FQNNGV. The V and J ends lost 4 bases and 5 bases, in that order; junction bases with no gene match: 8. This CDR3 is 15 amino acids long. The CDR3 region has the DNA TGTGCCAGCAGCTCCCGACTAGCTGAAAACAATGAGCAGTTCTTC. The encoded protein is CASSSRLAENNEQFF.

The genes are TRBV11-2 and TRBJ1-4; D not resolved. This CDR3 comprises 15 residues. The V end was cut by 2 bases, the J end by 0 bases, with 7 bases between. Per germline, CDR1 SGHAT and CDR2 FQNNGV. As DNA, the CDR3 is TGTGCCAGCAGCTTAAGCTCGGCAACTAATGAAAAACTGTTTTTT. Its translation is CASSLSSATNEKLFF. The complete variable domain, with remaining parts taken from reference TRBV11-2 and TRBJ1-4, reads EAGVAQSPRYKIIEKRQSVAFWCNPISGHATLYWYQQILGQGPKLLIQFQNNGVVDDSQLPKDRFSAERLKGVDSTLKIQPAKLEDSAVYLCASSLSSATNEKLFFGSGTQLSVL.

This sequence joins TRBV10-2 and TRBJ2-2; TRBD2 matches 9 bases. This CDR3 spans 16 amino acids. Unmatched junction bases numbered 4, after V lost 3 bases and J lost 2 bases. The germline CDR1 and CDR2 sequences are WSHSY and SAAADI. The CDR3 reads CASSDPAGGNTGELFF. In DNA, the CDR3 is TGCGCCAGCAGTGATCCAGCGGGAGGCAACACCGGGGAGCTGTTTTTT.

Worth noting for this clone: Other DNA sequences from this sample encode an identical CDR3 as well. The rearrangement links TRBV28 to TRBJ1-1; D not certain. Germline V gene lookup returns CDR1 MDHEN and CDR2 SYDVKM. The CDR3 length is 14 residues. The germline V and J ends were trimmed by 5 bases and 1 base, with 11 bases remaining between them. The CDR3: CASSRDRGNTEAFF. The CDR3 region has the DNA TGTGCCAGCAGTCGCGACCGGGGGAACACTGAAGCTTTCTTT.

This clone has only one observation. This chain joins TRBV7-9 and TRBJ2-1; a weak D match, TRBD2 (5 bases). CDR1 and CDR2 from the germline V gene are SEHNR and FQNEAQ (reference sequence). The CDR3 sequence is 15 residues long. The V end was cut by 6 bases, the J end by 7 bases, with 19 bases between. Written as DNA, the CDR3 is TGTGCCAGCAGAGGGCGGACTCGAGGCGAAAATGAGCAGTTCTTC. Translation gives CASRGRTRGENEQFF.

This chain links TRBV27 with TRBJ2-7; D unresolved. The CDR3 is 14 residues long. The V and J ends lost 8 bases and 2 bases respectively, with 16 bases between them. Germline V gives CDR1 MNHEY, CDR2 SMNVEV (reference sequence). CDR3 region: CASSLLPPAYEQYF. The CDR3 DNA is TGTGCCAGCTCGTTGTTACCCCCGGCCTACGAGCAGTACTTC.

The genes are TRBV27 and TRBJ2-2; D ambiguous. The V end was cut by 8 bases, the J end by 1 base, with 11 bases between. The germline CDR1 and CDR2 sequences are MNHEY and SMNVEV (reference sequence). CDR3 length: 14 residues. CDR3 in DNA: TGTGCCAGCGGCCCGCGGTGGAACACCGGGGAGCTGTTTTTT. It codes for CASGPRWNTGELFF.

The chain combines TRBV5-1 with TRBJ1-1; D is unclear. This CDR3 has 18 residues. CDR1 SGHRS and CDR2 YFSETQ come from the germline V gene. Between the trimmed V and J ends, which lost 2 bases and 2 bases, there was a span of 22 bases. In DNA, the CDR3 is TGCGCCAGCAGCTTCTTCGAAATCACCCGGGGAAGAAACACTGAAGCTTTCTTT. Its translation is CASSFFEITRGRNTEAFF.

The chain recombines TRBV4-2 with TRBJ1-5; no definite D call. CDR3 length: 17 amino acids. CDR1 is LGHNA and CDR2 is YNFKEQ in the germline V gene. Trimming cost V 4 bases and J 0 bases, with 16 bases left between them. The CDR3 DNA is TGTGCCAGCAGCCCCTCCTTAGTTGGTCCTAGCAATCAGCCCCAGCATTTT. Protein product: CASSPSLVGPSNQPQHF.

This chain joins TRBV7-2 and TRBJ2-3, with D perhaps matching TRBD1 or TRBD2 (6 bases each). This CDR3 comprises 16 residues. V lost 5 bases and J lost 5, with 20 bases in between. CDR1 and CDR2 from the germline V gene are SGHTA and FQGNSA. CDR3 residues: CASSPRQAGSLDTQYF. The CDR3, as DNA: TGTGCCAGCAGCCCAAGACAGGCGGGAAGTTTAGATACGCAGTATTTT.

The chain employs TRBV5-6 and TRBJ2-7, with D uncertain. Germline V gene lookup returns CDR1 SGHDT and CDR2 YYEEEE. This CDR3 has 11 residues. Trimming removed 1 base at V and 6 bases at J, with 5 bases between. CDR3 coding DNA: TGTGCCAGCAGCTTGATGGGCGAGCAGTACTTC. Its protein product is CASSLMGEQYF.

The V and J genes are TRBV29-1 and TRBJ2-2; 7 bases map to TRBD1. The CDR3 runs 16 residues. Trimming cost V 7 bases and J 6 bases; bases outside gene matches: 17. Germline V gives CDR1 SQVTM, CDR2 ANQGSEA. CDR3 residues: CSAIYRQGLSAGELFF. CDR3 in DNA: TGCAGCGCAATATACCGACAGGGTCTTTCCGCCGGGGAGCTGTTTTTT.

For this clone: Additional DNA sequences in this sample encode the identical CDR3. J is TRBJ2-7 and V is TRBV9; 7 nucleotides line up with TRBD2. V shed 1 base, J shed 0 bases, and the junction held 4 bases outside the gene matches. Germline V CDR1 and CDR2: SGDLS, YYNGEE. CDR3 length equals 15 residues. The chain's CDR3 is CASSVSGASSYEQYF. The CDR3 DNA is TGTGCCAGCAGCGTAAGCGGGGCTAGCTCCTACGAGCAGTACTTC.